This TCR beta chain is drawn from a study of blood T cells in healthy people across ages. A sample-barcoded 5' primer and a J-beta primer mix were used in a second PCR of about 7 to 12 cycles. TCRdb re-called the 5' RACE reads through MiXCR, storing one row per CDR3 protein. Of roughly 800,000 distinct CDR3 sequences listed, approximately 35% are singletons. Germline V CDR1 and CDR2: SEHNR, FQNEAQ (reference sequence). With 4 bases removed from V and 0 bases from J, the gap between germline ends came to 14 bases. The CDR3 runs to 16 residues. It was about 10 milliliters of peripheral blood that were drawn from each donor. This clonotype was seen a handful of times.

This sequence originates from a man aged 18 to 30 in good health. The sample was blood. This chain uses TRBV7-9 with TRBJ2-3; D may be TRBD2 (6 bases). The CDR3 region is CASSSFPGTSTDTQYF. The DNA for the CDR3 is TGTGCCAGCAGCTCTTTTCCGGGGACTAGCACAGATACGCAGTATTTT.